This T cell receptor (beta chain) comes out of a study of cytomegalovirus exposure and HLA in healthy donors. On this clone: The antigen is not known.

J lost 6 bases, V lost 5 bases, and 12 bases had no gene match. CDR1 and CDR2 from the germline V gene are MNHEY and SMNVEV (reference sequence). CDR3 size: 15 residues. It was with 60 Vbeta and 13 Jbeta primers that the PCR ran. Clones were sequenced by immunoSEQ multiplex PCR, and TCRdb holds only the in-frame ones, with some missing. Of some 120,000 clones listed, approximately 80% are singletons. The study, taken as a whole, reports: It was around 160 TCR beta chains that were listed as cytomegalovirus-associated. Trimming of TCR beta V- and J-genes showed a link, identified in a later analysis, to a missense DCLRE1C variant. Roughly even sequencing depth across donors was the assumption behind the presence/absence analyses.

The sample consisted of PBMCs. The sequence derives from a man aged 35 to 55 in good health and CMV-seronegative. The rearrangement joins TRBV27 to TRBJ2-7, with TRBD2 identical over 8 bases. The CDR3: CASSRLGTSLSEQYF. As DNA, the CDR3 is TGTGCCAGCAGTCGACTCGGGACTAGTTTATCCGAGCAGTACTTC.